The rows below give T cell receptor beta chains drawn from one sample of a study of human thymus T cells. Sequenced by immunoSEQ multiplex PCR; TCRdb stores in-frame clones only, minus some. The sample carries some 78,000 clones, about 96% recorded once. Sequencing was done on a sample of thymus tissue. These receptors all stem from a boy under two years old with a congenital heart defect but otherwise immunologically healthy. Both conserved end residues are part of each CDR3. The D gene is left open where the match is weak. Clone sizes are given selectively: once, few, many, or a class where the clone is expanded.

V gene,D gene,clone size,J gene,CDR3 DNA,CDR3 protein
TRBV5-6,.,.,TRBJ2-5,TGTGCCAGCAGCGGGGGAACGGGGGCTGAGACCCAGTACTTC,CASSGGTGAETQYF
TRBV10-3,.,.,TRBJ2-7,TGTGCCATCAGTGAGAGCCGGGGTCGTTCCTACGAGCAGTACTTC,CAISESRGRSYEQYF
TRBV2,TRBD1,.,TRBJ1-2,TGTGCCAGCAGTCAATCCGACAGGGGGACTAACTATGGCTACACCTTC,CASSQSDRGTNYGYTF
TRBV19,TRBD1,.,TRBJ2-1,TGTGCCAGTAGTAGAGAGACAGGGGACAATGAGCAGTTCTTC,CASSRETGDNEQFF
TRBV9,.,.,TRBJ2-7,TGTGCCAGCAGCGTAGGAACTACCCCCTACGAGCAGTACTTC,CASSVGTTPYEQYF
TRBV18,.,.,TRBJ1-1,TGTGCCAGCTCACCACCGGGACGGGAAAAGAACACTGAAGCTTTCTTT,CASSPPGREKNTEAFF
TRBV6-4,.,.,TRBJ1-5,TGTGCCAGCAGTGAGGGAGTTAATCAGCCCCAGCATTTT,CASSEGVNQPQHF
TRBV20-1,.,once,TRBJ2-1,TGCAGTGCCTGGGGGGCCGGGTTCTTC,CSAWGAGFF
TRBV7-8,.,.,TRBJ1-6,TGTGCCAGCAGCGGGCGACACGGTCCTTTCTCCTATAATTCACCCCTCCACTTT,CASSGRHGPFSYNSPLHF
TRBV5-4,.,.,TRBJ1-5,TGTGCCAGCAGCTTGGGGCCAGGGGGCAATCAGCCCCAGCATTTT,CASSLGPGGNQPQHF
TRBV7-2,.,.,TRBJ2-5,TGTGCCAGCAGCACCTTAGCGGAAGCTGTAGAGGGGACCCAGTACTTC,CASSTLAEAVEGTQYF
TRBV5-4,TRBD1,.,TRBJ1-2,TGTGCCAGCGGAGGACAGGGGGTCTATGGCTACACCTTC,CASGGQGVYGYTF
TRBV2,.,.,TRBJ2-7,TGTGCCAGCAGTGATCTCTGGCAAGGGGTGAGCTCCTACGAGCAGTACTTC,CASSDLWQGVSSYEQYF
TRBV7-2,TRBD1,.,TRBJ2-1,TGTGCCAGCAGCTTAATGGGTGATGGACCAGGGACAGGGCACAATGAGCAGTTCTTC,CASSLMGDGPGTGHNEQFF
TRBV27,TRBD1,.,TRBJ2-7,TGTGCCAGCAGTTATCGAAACCCGTCTGGGACAGAACACTACGAGCAGTACTTC,CASSYRNPSGTEHYEQYF
TRBV5-1,TRBD2,.,TRBJ2-7,TGCGCCAGCAGCTTGGGACTAGCGAGGCACGAGCAGTACTTC,CASSLGLARHEQYF
TRBV15,TRBD1,.,TRBJ2-7,TGTGCCACCAGCAGAGACAGGGGGACCTACGAGCAGTACTTC,CATSRDRGTYEQYF
TRBV11-3,.,.,TRBJ2-4,TGTGCCAGCAGCCTTGGGGGGGCTGCCAAAAACATTCAGTACTTC,CASSLGGAAKNIQYF
TRBV11-3,TRBD2,.,TRBJ2-2,TGTGCCAGCAGCTTAGAACCCGGGACTAGCGGGGTTCGCAGGGCCGGGGAGCTGTTTTTT,CASSLEPGTSGVRRAGELFF
TRBV20-1,.,.,TRBJ1-2,TGCAGTGCTGAAGAAAGAGGAGGCTACACCTTC,CSAEERGGYTF
TRBV27,.,.,TRBJ2-7,TGTGCCAGCAGTTTAAACGAGCAGTACTTC,CASSLNEQYF
TRBV4-2,TRBD2,.,TRBJ2-3,TGTGCCAGCAGCCAAGGGGTGGGAGGGCACACAGATACGCAGTATTTT,CASSQGVGGHTDTQYF
TRBV29-1,.,.,TRBJ1-2,TGCAGCGTTGAAAAAAGAAGAGGTACAGGGTTTGGCTATGGCTACACCTTC,CSVEKRRGTGFGYGYTF
TRBV5-6,.,.,TRBJ1-5,TGTGCCAGCAGCTGGGGTACGGGCGCGGATCAGCCCCAGCATTTT,CASSWGTGADQPQHF
TRBV15,.,.,TRBJ1-1,TGTGCCACCAGCAGAGTATCGGGACCGCTCAACACTGAAGCTTTCTTT,CATSRVSGPLNTEAFF
TRBV29-1,.,.,TRBJ1-2,TGCAGCGTTGAAGGGGATGGCTACACCTTC,CSVEGDGYTF
TRBV6-6,.,.,TRBJ1-1,TGTGCCAGCAGTTACTCGGGGACCATGAACACTGAAGCTTTCTTT,CASSYSGTMNTEAFF
TRBV11-2,.,.,TRBJ2-1,TGTGCCAGCAGCTTAGGGGTAGTATACAATGAGCAGTTCTTC,CASSLGVVYNEQFF
TRBV11-1,TRBD2,.,TRBJ2-1,TGTGCCAGCAGCTTAGCGCGTGGACTAGCGGGGTCTATGGGGGAGCAGTTCTTC,CASSLARGLAGSMGEQFF
TRBV4-2,.,once,TRBJ1-2,TGTGCCAGCAGCCAAGATCAGGACGCCGGGGAGTATGGCTACACCTTC,CASSQDQDAGEYGYTF
TRBV7-2,TRBD2,.,TRBJ2-3,TGTGCCAGCACCAAAGGAACTAGCGGCCTAGGAGAGTATTTT,CASTKGTSGLGEYF
TRBV9,TRBD2,.,TRBJ2-2,TGTGCCAGCAGCGTAGGAAGTACTGGGGGACTAGCGGGAGGCACCGGGGAGCTGTTTTTT,CASSVGSTGGLAGGTGELFF
TRBV18,TRBD1,.,TRBJ2-1,TGTGCCAGCTCACCGAGGACAGGGGGAACTGTGCAGTTCTTC,CASSPRTGGTVQFF
TRBV4-2,TRBD2,.,TRBJ2-5,TGTGCCAGCAGCCAAGTACTAGCGGGGGGAAGGCAAGAGACCCAGTACTTC,CASSQVLAGGRQETQYF
TRBV6-1,.,.,TRBJ1-1,TGTGCCAGCAGTGTTTTGCTTTCGATGGGGGGAACTTTCTTT,CASSVLLSMGGTFF
TRBV11-2,.,once,TRBJ1-3,TGTGCCAGCAGCCTTCAAGTAGGGACGTCTGGAAACACCATATATTTT,CASSLQVGTSGNTIYF
TRBV5-1,TRBD2,.,TRBJ2-1,TGCGCCAGCAGCTTGGGGCTAGCGGGGGGCCCTTACAATGAGCAGTTCTTC,CASSLGLAGGPYNEQFF
TRBV5-1,.,.,TRBJ2-5,TGCGCCAGCAGCTCAGGTTTCCAAGAGACCCAGTACTTC,CASSSGFQETQYF
TRBV27,.,.,TRBJ1-3,TGTGCCAGCAGCCCAACGCGGGCGGAAGGAAACACCATATATTTT,CASSPTRAEGNTIYF
TRBV18,TRBD1,.,TRBJ1-2,TGTGCCAGCTCACCCGCGAGGGACAGGAGCCACCCCGGGCATGGCTACACCTTC,CASSPARDRSHPGHGYTF
TRBV5-8,TRBD1,once,TRBJ1-6,TGTGCCAGCAGCCTACTATGGACAGGGAATAATTCACCCCTCCACTTT,CASSLLWTGNNSPLHF
TRBV4-1,.,once,TRBJ2-5,TGCGCCAGCAGCCAAGATCCTGGGCCGAAACGAGAGACCCAGTACTTC,CASSQDPGPKRETQYF
TRBV29-1,.,.,TRBJ1-1,TGCAGCGTTGCGGGCAAAAGGAACGACACTGAAGCTTTCTTT,CSVAGKRNDTEAFF
TRBV19,TRBD1,.,TRBJ1-5,TGTGCCAGTAGTATTTGTGGCAGGGGGCTCGATCAGCCCCAGCATTTT,CASSICGRGLDQPQHF
TRBV19,.,.,TRBJ2-5,TGTGCCAGTAGTATAAGGACTCCGAGCGGTGAGGAGACCCAGTACTTC,CASSIRTPSGEETQYF
TRBV27,TRBD2,.,TRBJ2-5,TGTGCCAGCAGTTTACGAGGATTTCGCGGGAGCAAAGAGACCCAGTACTTC,CASSLRGFRGSKETQYF
TRBV28,.,.,TRBJ1-5,TGTGCCAGCAGTTTATCGGGGACACTCAATAGCAATCAGCCCCAGCATTTT,CASSLSGTLNSNQPQHF
TRBV30,TRBD2,.,TRBJ2-3,TGTGCCTGGAGAGGACTAGCGGCCGAGGGAGATACGCAGTATTTT,CAWRGLAAEGDTQYF
TRBV6-6,TRBD1,.,TRBJ2-1,TGTGCCAGCAGTTTGGACAGGGATCTTTCCTACAATGAGCAGTTCTTC,CASSLDRDLSYNEQFF
TRBV5-1,.,.,TRBJ2-7,TGCGCCAGCAGCTTGGGTTACGAGCAGTACTTC,CASSLGYEQYF
TRBV5-5,TRBD1,.,TRBJ2-7,TGTGCCAGCAGCTTGGTTTTTGGACAGGGGTGGGAGCAGTACTTC,CASSLVFGQGWEQYF
TRBV27,.,once,TRBJ2-2,TGTGCCAGCAGTAATACCGGGGCTACGCCCGTTGTGGAGCTGTTTTTT,CASSNTGATPVVELFF
TRBV5-4,.,.,TRBJ2-1,TGTGCCAGCAGCTTAAAAGCGACCCGTTTTGAGAATGAGCAGTTCTTC,CASSLKATRFENEQFF
TRBV2,TRBD1,.,TRBJ1-2,TGTGCCAGCAGTGTGGCCGGGACAGGTCCCCGGGGAGGCTACACCTTC,CASSVAGTGPRGGYTF
TRBV27,TRBD1,.,TRBJ1-2,TGTGCCAGCAGTTCTAAAGGGGGCCGTAATGGCTACACCTTC,CASSSKGGRNGYTF
TRBV11-2,.,.,TRBJ2-5,TGTGCCAGCAGTTCAGTTAGTGCTACCGGAAACGGGACCCAGTACTTC,CASSSVSATGNGTQYF
TRBV27,.,.,TRBJ2-2,TGTGCCAGCAGTCCACAACTACTAGTGAAGGACACCGGGGAGCTGTTTTTT,CASSPQLLVKDTGELFF
TRBV4-3,.,once,TRBJ2-5,TGCGCCAGCAGCCAGAACGGACAGGGACTACAAGAGACCCAGTACTTC,CASSQNGQGLQETQYF
TRBV4-1,TRBD1,.,TRBJ1-3,TGCGCCAGCAGCCAAGGATCGTGGGTACAGGGGCGCGGAAACACCATATATTTT,CASSQGSWVQGRGNTIYF